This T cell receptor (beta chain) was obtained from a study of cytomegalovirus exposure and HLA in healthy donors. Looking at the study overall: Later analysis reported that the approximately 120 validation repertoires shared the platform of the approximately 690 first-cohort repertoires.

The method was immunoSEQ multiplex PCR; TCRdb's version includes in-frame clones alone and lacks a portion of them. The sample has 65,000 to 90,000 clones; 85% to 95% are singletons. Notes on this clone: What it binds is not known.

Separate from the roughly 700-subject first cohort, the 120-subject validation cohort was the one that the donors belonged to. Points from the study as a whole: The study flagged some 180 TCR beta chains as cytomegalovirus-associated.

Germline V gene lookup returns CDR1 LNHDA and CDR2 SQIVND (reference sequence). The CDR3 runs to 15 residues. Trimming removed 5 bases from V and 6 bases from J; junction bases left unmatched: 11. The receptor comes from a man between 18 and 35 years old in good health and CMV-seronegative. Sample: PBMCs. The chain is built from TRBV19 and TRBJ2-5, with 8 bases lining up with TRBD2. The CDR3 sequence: CASSSPGGLVQTQYF. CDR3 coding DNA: TGTGCCAGTAGTTCACCGGGGGGACTAGTGCAGACCCAGTACTTC.